This T cell receptor (beta chain) was retrieved from a study of OX40 agonist ivuxolimab in advanced cancers. Broadly, across the study: The costimulatory receptor OX40 (CD134) was targeted by ivuxolimab, a fully human IgG2 agonistic monoclonal antibody. Intravenous ivuxolimab was administered to patients every 2 weeks at six dose levels: 0.01, 0.1, 0.3, 1.5, 3 and 10 mg/kg. Of the 50 to 55 patients in dose escalation, about 20 had hepatocellular carcinoma, some 15 had melanoma, 9 had renal cell carcinoma and 9 had head and neck cancer. The dose-escalation cohort was roughly 83% male with a mean age of approximately 60 years, ranging from roughly 20 to 80. Prior anti-PD-1, anti-PD-L1 or anti-CTLA-4 therapy was permitted, and checkpoint inhibitors had been received by roughly 42% of dose-escalation patients. Partial responses were achieved by three dose-escalation patients, of whom one had hepatocellular carcinoma and two had cutaneous melanoma. Peripheral TCRbeta sequencing aimed to test whether ivuxolimab altered TCR sequence diversity and caused clonal T-cell expansion. The paper covers the monotherapy dose-escalation part of the phase I ivuxolimab trial, which included N of about 50 patients.

For sequencing of the TCRbeta CDR3 region, genomic DNA was extracted from the sorted cells. TCRbeta CDR3 regions were sequenced using the immunoSEQ Assay. TCRdb mirrors the immuneACCESS table, restricted to in-frame sequences. Some clones are absent from its copies; in checked studies, under half trace to an unresolved V gene, and the reason for the others is unknown. For this sample there are under 150,000 clones; about 92% appear just once. In total, the top ten clones hold under 1.3% of the sample. V gives up 6 bases and J gives up 0 bases, and the segment between their germline ends measures 17 bases. CDR1 LNHDA and CDR2 SQIVND were looked up in the germline V gene (reference sequence). Taken from cysteine to phenylalanine, the CDR3 has 16 residues. CDR3 DNA is the only sequence kept; it has 48 bases, read in frame from the first base. Patients with a history of autoimmune disease or receiving systemic immunosuppression were excluded from the trial. Peripheral blood for TCR sequencing was drawn from every dose cohort at baseline, at cycle 4 day 1 and at cycle 7 day 1. Samples were obtained from an open-label, multicenter, first-in-human phase I dose-escalation trial of ivuxolimab. Adults with locally advanced or metastatic melanoma, renal cell, hepatocellular, or head and neck squamous cell carcinoma were enrolled in the trial. CD4+ and CD8+ T cells were sorted separately from peripheral blood before TCR sequencing.

About this clone: This clone's antigen is unknown. Per-base qualities were not stored, and no clone one base away is much larger.

What the authors observed across the whole study: Low levels of normalized T-cell clonal expansion were also seen in some nonresponding patients. At doses of 0.1 to 3.0 mg/kg, clonal expansion of both CD4+ and CD8+ blood T cells was observed from baseline to week 6. After ivuxolimab, more expanded clones were found on average in CD8+ T cells than in CD4+ T cells. In the 0.1-3.0 mg/kg groups, partial responders had among the lowest normalized peripheral clonal expansion, particularly in CD8+ T cells. Antigen specificity was not determined for the clonally expanded peripheral T cells.

The specimen comprised CD4+ or CD8+ T cells sorted from blood, sampled in a trial of the OX40 agonist ivuxolimab. In this chain, TRBV19 is recombined with TRBJ2-5, with a tentative D gene TRBD2 over 6 matching bases. The sequence was collected from an adult with an advanced solid tumor such as melanoma, head and neck, liver or kidney cancer. The nucleotide sequence reads as follows: TGTGCCAGTAGGACCCCAGCCGGGAGAGACCAAGAGACCCAGTACTTC. Translated, this gives CASRTPAGRDQETQYF.